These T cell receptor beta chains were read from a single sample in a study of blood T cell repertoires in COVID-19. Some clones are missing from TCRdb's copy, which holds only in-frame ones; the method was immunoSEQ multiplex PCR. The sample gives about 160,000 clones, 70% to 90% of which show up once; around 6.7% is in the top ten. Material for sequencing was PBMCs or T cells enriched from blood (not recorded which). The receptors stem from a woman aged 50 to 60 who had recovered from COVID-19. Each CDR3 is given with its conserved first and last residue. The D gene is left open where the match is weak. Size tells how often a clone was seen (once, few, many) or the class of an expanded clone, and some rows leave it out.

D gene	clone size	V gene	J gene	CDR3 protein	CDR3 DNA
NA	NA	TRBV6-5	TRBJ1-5	CASKGSGTMQPQHF	TGTGCCAGCAAGGGGTCCGGAACGATGCAGCCCCAGCATTTT
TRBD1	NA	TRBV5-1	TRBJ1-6	CASSLGQGLHSPLHF	TGCGCCAGCAGCTTGGGACAGGGGTTACATTCACCCCTCCACTTT
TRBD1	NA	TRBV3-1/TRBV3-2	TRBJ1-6	CASSTRQGSGGSPLHF	TGTGCCAGCAGCACCCGACAGGGGTCTGGCGGATCACCCCTCCACTTT
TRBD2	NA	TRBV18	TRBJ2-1	CASSPLDISRLAGVYNEQFF	TGTGCCAGCTCACCACTAGATATTTCACGACTAGCGGGGGTATACAATGAGCAGTTCTTC
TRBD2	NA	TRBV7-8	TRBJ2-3	CASSPWTSLTDTQYF	TGTGCCAGCAGCCCCTGGACTAGCCTCACAGATACGCAGTATTTT
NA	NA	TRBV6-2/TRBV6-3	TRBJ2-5	CASSYPSETQYF	TGTGCCAGCAGTTATCCTTCGGAGACCCAGTACTTC
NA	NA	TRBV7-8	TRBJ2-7	CASSPGAYEQYF	TGTGCCAGCAGCCCCGGGGCCTACGAGCAGTACTTC
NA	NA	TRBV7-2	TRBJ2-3	CASSWTIASTDTQYF	TGTGCCAGCAGCTGGACAATCGCTAGCACAGATACGCAGTATTTT
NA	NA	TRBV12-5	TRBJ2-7	CASGFGTPEQYF	TGTGCTAGTGGTTTCGGGACTCCCGAGCAGTACTTC
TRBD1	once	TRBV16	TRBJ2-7	CASNFRDRDQDEQYF	TGTGCCAGCAACTTCCGGGACAGGGATCAGGACGAGCAGTACTTC
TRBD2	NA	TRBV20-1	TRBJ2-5	CSASGGLAGNQETQYF	TGCAGTGCTAGTGGGGGACTAGCGGGGAACCAAGAGACCCAGTACTTC
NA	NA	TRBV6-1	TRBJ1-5	CASSDPGRQPQHF	TGTGCCAGCAGTGATCCAGGGAGGCAGCCCCAGCATTTT
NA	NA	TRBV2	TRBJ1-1	CASSTVRGGTEAFF	TGTGCCAGCAGTACCGTGCGGGGTGGCACTGAAGCTTTCTTT
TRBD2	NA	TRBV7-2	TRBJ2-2	CASSFLGLAGTNTGELFF	TGTGCCAGCAGCTTCCTGGGACTAGCGGGGACCAACACCGGGGAGCTGTTTTTT
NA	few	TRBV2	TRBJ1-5	CASSGQAALSNQPQHF	TGTGCCAGCAGTGGACAGGCGGCCCTTAGCAATCAGCCCCAGCATTTT
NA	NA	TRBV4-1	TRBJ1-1	CASSQEGRGGQNTEAFF	TGCGCCAGCAGCCAAGAAGGTAGAGGGGGACAGAACACTGAAGCTTTCTTT
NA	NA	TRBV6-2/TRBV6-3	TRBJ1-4	CASSYPAGGLGEKLFF	TGTGCCAGCAGTTACCCCGCCGGGGGTCTCGGTGAAAAACTGTTTTTT